This T cell receptor (beta chain) stems from a study of blood T cell repertoires in COVID-19. Clones were sequenced by immunoSEQ multiplex PCR, and TCRdb holds only the in-frame ones, with some missing. The sample records 250,000 to 350,000 clones, roughly 84% being singletons. Seattle participants joined during active infection and were tracked over time. This CDR3 contains 16 residues. The V gene end was trimmed by 0 bases and the J gene end by 5 bases; junction bases not matched to a gene: 4. From germline, CDR1 is MNHNY and CDR2 SVGAGI (reference sequence). This TCR derives from a human donor with COVID-19, enrolled during active disease. The donor label of this sample is uncertain. The sequenced sample consisted of peripheral blood. This chain uses TRBV6-6 with TRBJ1-4, with 9 bases identical to TRBD1. CDR3 DNA: TGTGCCAGCAGTTACTCGATACAGGGGGCGAATGAAAAACTGTTTTTT. This sequence encodes CASSYSIQGANEKLFF.